The T cell receptor (beta chain) described here comes from a study of beta chain features in type 1 diabetes. As for the study in general: Similarity in age, gender and cell yields was seen between patients and healthy donors.

Germline V lookup: CDR1 SGHVS, CDR2 FQNEAQ. The CDR3 sequence is 15 residues long. With V trimmed by 1 base and J by 5 bases, 4 bases remained unmatched. The study's findings and limits: A definitive answer on HLA type influencing TCRB rearrangement was not reached here. TCRB CDR3 length was moderately but significantly reduced in all four CD4+ subsets of Type 1 diabetes patients.

The table lists this clone with a few counts. Its antigen is as yet unknown. Of the isolated RNA, all was reverse transcribed, and so the sequenced material was expressed TCRB transcripts. Using immunoSEQ multiplex PCR, the repertoire was profiled, and TCRdb retains in-frame clones only, with some absent. The sample has around 240,000 clones; over 7.5% are singletons. The sequence derives from a woman under 30 in good health. The sample was naive CD4+ T cells from blood. V usage is TRBV7-8 and J usage is TRBJ2-2; 7 nucleotides match TRBD1. The CDR3 DNA is TGTGCCAGCAGCTTAGACAGGGGAGTAACCGGGGAGCTGTTTTTT. Protein sequence: CASSLDRGVTGELFF.